This T cell receptor (beta chain) is from a study of blood T cell repertoires in COVID-19. Study background: In each case, the material was cDNA or gDNA derived from T cells, B-cell-depleted T cells, or PBMCs.

Germline V gives CDR1 GTSNPN, CDR2 SVGIG (reference sequence). With 4 bases removed from V and 3 bases from J, the gap between germline ends came to 12 bases. The CDR3 has 13 amino acids. Sequencing was performed with immunoSEQ multiplex PCR; in TCRdb, only in-frame clones are kept and a portion is missing. The repertoire holds a few hundred thousand clones, with 80% to 90% as singletons. This sequence joins TRBV30 and TRBJ1-1; D gene unclear. The source is a woman in her twenties or thirties with active or convalescent COVID-19. Input material: peripheral blood. CDR3 bases: TGTGCCTGGACCCTGGCCCTGGACACTGAAGCTTTCTTT. Protein product: CAWTLALDTEAFF.